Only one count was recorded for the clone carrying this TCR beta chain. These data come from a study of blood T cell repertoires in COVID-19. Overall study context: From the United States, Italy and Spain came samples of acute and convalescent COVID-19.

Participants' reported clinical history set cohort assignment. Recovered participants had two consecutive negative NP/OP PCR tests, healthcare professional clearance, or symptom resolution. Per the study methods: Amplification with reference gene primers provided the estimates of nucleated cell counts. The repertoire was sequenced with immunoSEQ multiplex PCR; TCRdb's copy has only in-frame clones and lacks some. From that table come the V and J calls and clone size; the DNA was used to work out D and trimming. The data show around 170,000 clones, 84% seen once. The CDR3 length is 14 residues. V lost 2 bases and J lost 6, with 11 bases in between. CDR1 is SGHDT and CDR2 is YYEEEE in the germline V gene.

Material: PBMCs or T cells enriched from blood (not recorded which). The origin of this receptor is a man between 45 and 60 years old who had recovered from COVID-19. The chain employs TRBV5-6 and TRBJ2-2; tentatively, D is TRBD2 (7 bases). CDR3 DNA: TGTGCCAGCAGCTTAAGGGGGAGGGCCGGGGAGCTGTTTTTT. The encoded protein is CASSLRGRAGELFF.